Below, one TCR beta chain is given with its context. This CDR3 has 16 amino acids. The trim removed 3 bases at V and 5 bases at J, leaving 12 bases unmatched. Germline lookup yields CDR1 LNHNV and CDR2 YYDKDF (reference sequence). The library targeted TCRbeta and was prepared with unique molecular identifiers. TCRdb ran MiXCR on the PCR reads and lists one entry per CDR3 protein. The repertoire includes more than 450,000 distinct CDR3 sequences, about 17% of them detected once, and approximately 3% sits in the top ten. These data originate in a study of T-cell reconstitution after alpha-beta-depleted transplantation in children.

This TCR was sampled from a human donor who donated a stem cell graft to a child with acute lymphoblastic leukemia. The input for sequencing was PBMCs from the stem cell graft donor, taken from the stem cell graft. The genes are TRBV15 and TRBJ1-1; 7 nucleotides agree with TRBD1. The CDR3 sequence is CATSSPYRGRETEAFF. Written as DNA, the CDR3 is TGTGCCACCAGCAGTCCGTACAGGGGTCGCGAGACTGAAGCTTTCTTT.